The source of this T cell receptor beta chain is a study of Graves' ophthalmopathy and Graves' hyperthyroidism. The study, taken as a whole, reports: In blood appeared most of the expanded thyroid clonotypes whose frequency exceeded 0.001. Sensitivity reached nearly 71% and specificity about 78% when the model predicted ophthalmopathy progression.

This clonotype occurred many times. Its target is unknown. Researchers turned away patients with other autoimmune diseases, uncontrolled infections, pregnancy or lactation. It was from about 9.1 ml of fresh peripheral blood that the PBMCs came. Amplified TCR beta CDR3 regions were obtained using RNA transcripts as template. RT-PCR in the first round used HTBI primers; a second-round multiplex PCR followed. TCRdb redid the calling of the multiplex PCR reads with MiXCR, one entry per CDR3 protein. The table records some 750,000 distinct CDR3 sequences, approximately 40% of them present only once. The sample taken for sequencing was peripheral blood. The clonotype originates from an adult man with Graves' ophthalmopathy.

CDR3 sequence: CASLKDSMNTEAFF. CDR3 in DNA: TGTGCCAGCCTTAAAGACAGTATGAACACTGAAGCTTTCTTT. The V call is TRBV2, the J call TRBJ1-1; TRBD1 is a possible D gene (5 bases). Between the trimmed V and J ends, which lost 8 bases and 0 bases, there was a span of 13 bases. The CDR3 is 14 amino acids. Per the germline V gene, CDR1 is SNHLY and CDR2 is FYNNEI.